Listed here is a single TCR beta chain. What it binds is unknown. Treatment given: roughly 10-day PBMC culture with coronavirus spike peptide pools or control peptides (ViraFEST assay). The data derive from a study of vaccination and CD4 T cells after COVID-19. For the study at large: Median time from second vaccine dose to sampling was over 55 days (14 to 241). Stimulation of the cells used overlapping spike peptide pools from SARS-CoV-2 and from the common cold coronaviruses HCoV-NL63, HCoV-OC43 and HCoV-229E.

Cultured CD4+ T-cell DNA underwent Oncomine TCR Beta short-read sequencing. Genomic DNA was extracted from cultured CD4+ T cells. A single record per CDR3 protein comes from TCRdb applying MiXCR to the PCR reads. The sample contains more than 10,000 distinct CDR3 sequences, around a third of which appear only once. The germline V and J ends were trimmed by 7 bases and 0 bases, with 10 bases remaining between them. This CDR3 has 13 amino acids. Germline CDR1 reads SQVTM; CDR2 reads ANQGSEA. The TCR originated in a human donor who had recovered from COVID-19. The chain employs TRBV29-1 and TRBJ1-3, with unresolved D. Sequences were derived from CD4+ T cells from blood, cultured in vitro, sampled after SARS-CoV-2 vaccination. In DNA form, the CDR3 reads TGCAGCGCCTGGGGATACTCTGGAAACACCATATATTTT. This gives the protein CSAWGYSGNTIYF.